This TCR beta chain was recorded in a study of glioma-infiltrating T cells after dendritic cell vaccination. From germline, CDR1 is MNHNS and CDR2 SASEGT. This CDR3 has 15 amino acids. V was pared by 10 bases and J by 2 bases, with 9 bases of the junction left unmatched. The table came from immunoSEQ multiplex PCR; TCRdb's copy has only in-frame clones and leaves some out. In the table there are 80,000 to 100,000 clones, around 80% of which are singletons. This clone showed up just once. The sequenced sample was blood, obtained before dendritic cell vaccination. The clonotype was recovered from a human donor with glioblastoma. The V and J genes are TRBV6-1 and TRBJ2-3; 10 positions agree with TRBD2. The CDR3 nucleotides are TGTGCCATCCTGAATAGCGGGGGGTCCACAGATACGCAGTATTTT. It yields the protein CAILNSGGSTDTQYF.